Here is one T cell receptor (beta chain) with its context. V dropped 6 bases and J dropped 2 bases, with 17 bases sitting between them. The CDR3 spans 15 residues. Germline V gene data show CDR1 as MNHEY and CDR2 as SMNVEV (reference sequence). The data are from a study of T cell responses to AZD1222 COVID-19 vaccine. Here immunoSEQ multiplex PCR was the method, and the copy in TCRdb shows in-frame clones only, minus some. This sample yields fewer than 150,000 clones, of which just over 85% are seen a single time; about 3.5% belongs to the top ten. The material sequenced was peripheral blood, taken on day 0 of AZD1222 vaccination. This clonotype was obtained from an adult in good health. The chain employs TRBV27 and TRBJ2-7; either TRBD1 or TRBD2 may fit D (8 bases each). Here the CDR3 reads CASRSDRGLAYEQYF. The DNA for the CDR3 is TGTGCCAGCAGATCAGACAGGGGACTAGCCTACGAGCAGTACTTC.